The T cell receptor (beta chain) under discussion was sequenced for a study of beta chain features in type 1 diabetes. Looking at the study overall: Healthy donors and patients showed comparable age, gender and cell yields.

Reverse transcribing all isolated RNA meant expressed TCRB transcripts were sequenced. Each sample of naive, central memory or regulatory T cells had, on average, approximately 3.5 million reads. Profiling relied on immunoSEQ multiplex PCR, and the TCRdb table lists in-frame clones only, not all of them. Among just under 150,000 clones listed, around an eighth were seen once. Trimming stripped 7 bases from V and 3 bases from J, with 12 bases between. Germline V gives CDR1 SQVTM, CDR2 ANQGSEA. The CDR3 totals 13 residues. Points from the study as a whole: When Type 1 diabetes patients were examined, their TCRB CDR3s proved moderately but significantly shorter in all four CD4+ subsets. Cells that show high TCR expression could be over-represented by cDNA sequencing.

Turning to this clone: Its antigen is not identified.

The gene calls are TRBV29-1 and TRBJ1-4; D is perhaps TRBD1 (5 bases). The sequenced sample consisted of central memory CD4+ T cells from blood. The TCR comes from a man aged 18 to 30 with type 1 diabetes. DNA of the CDR3: TGCAGCGCAGGGAATCAAGCTAATGAAAAACTGTTTTTT. As protein: CSAGNQANEKLFF. The full variable domain, with the rest looked up from reference TRBV29-1 and TRBJ1-4, is SAVISQKPSRDICQRGTSLTIQCQVDSQVTMMFWYRQQPGQSLTLIATANQGSEATYESGFVIDKFPISRPNLTFSTLTVSNMSPEDSSIYLCSAGNQANEKLFFGSGTQLSVL.